A single sample is the source of the 4 T cell receptor beta chains below, sequenced in a study of cytomegalovirus exposure and HLA in healthy donors. 60 Vbeta and 13 Jbeta primers were used in PCR. Using immunoSEQ multiplex PCR, the repertoire was profiled, and TCRdb retains in-frame clones only, with some absent. In all, the sample yields about 110,000 clones. Sequencing used PBMCs. The receptors were sampled from a man in his forties in good health and CMV-seropositive.

This chain links TRBV9 with TRBJ2-7, with 9 bases lining up with TRBD1. Per the germline V gene, CDR1 is SGDLS and CDR2 is YYNGEE. This CDR3 has 15 amino acids. V lost 3 bases and J lost 4; bases outside the gene matches: 8. CDR3 loop: CASSAGDRASYEQYF. The CDR3 bases are TGTGCCAGCAGCGCGGGGGACAGGGCGTCGTACGAGCAGTACTTC.

The chain carries TRBV5-4 and TRBJ1-4; D is undetermined. V gave up 4 bases and J gave up 8 bases, with 15 bases separating them. CDR3 length equals 14 residues. CDR1 and CDR2 (germline): SGHNT, YYREEE (reference sequence). The CDR3 sequence is CASSAGPGREKLFF. DNA for the CDR3: TGTGCCAGCAGCGCGGGCCCCGGTAGGGAAAAACTGTTTTTT.

V gene TRBV7-8 combines with J gene TRBJ2-1; D is unresolved. V lost 0 bases, J lost 4 bases, and 13 bases lay in between. In germline, CDR1 is SGHVS, CDR2 FQNEAQ. The CDR3 is 16 residues long. For the CDR3, the DNA is TGTGCCAGCAGCTTAGCATGGGCTTCGCCTTACAATGAGCAGTTCTTC. Protein sequence: CASSLAWASPYNEQFF.

The chain employs TRBV28 and TRBJ1-4; D not certain. This CDR3 region has 16 residues. V gave up 5 bases and J gave up 8 bases, with 21 bases separating them. Germline-derived CDR1 and CDR2 are MDHEN and SYDVKM. The CDR3 nucleotides read TGTGCCAGCAGTGCCCTTAGAGCGGTTGTGAGGGAAAAACTGTTTTTT. Its protein is CASSALRAVVREKLFF.